The present entry profiles one TCR beta chain with its context. Its antigen is undetermined. This sample is part of a study of blood T cells in healthy people across ages. Points from the study as a whole: Estimated diversity, derived from one million T cells, was regarded as an underestimate. The lack of PBMC sorting stopped any conclusive naive versus antigen-experienced comparison.

Through a sample-barcoded 5' primer and a J-beta primer mix, a second PCR was run for about 6 to 12 cycles. TCRdb passed the 5' RACE reads through MiXCR, listing each CDR3 protein once. Among about 1.4 million distinct CDR3 sequences listed, approximately 59% were seen once. Donors gave around 9.8 milliliters of peripheral blood apiece. V lost 0 bases and J lost 8, with 13 bases in between. Germline assignment: CDR1 MNHEY and CDR2 SVGAGI. CDR3 length equals 14 residues. The sample taken for sequencing was blood. The clonotype comes from a man between 18 and 35 years old in good health. The J gene is TRBJ1-1, the V gene TRBV6-5; D might be TRBD1 (6 bases). CDR3 bases: TGTGCCAGCAGTTACTCGATTTTGCAGGGGGAAGCTTTCTTT. Its protein is CASSYSILQGEAFF.